This T cell receptor (beta chain) appears in the sequencing data of a study of shared T cell receptors in the human thymus. Germline CDR1 is MNHEY and CDR2 is SVGAGI. The CDR3 consists of 14 residues. Trimming took off 5 bases at V and 4 bases at J, with 11 bases between the two ends. A few counts support this clone. Sequencing used immunoSEQ multiplex PCR; TCRdb keeps in-frame clones, though not all of them. The sample includes roughly 700,000 clones, 70% to 90% of them seen just once. The sample was also linked to a second study, of human thymus T cells. As that report states: All donors were healthy Finnish infants who were undergoing corrective surgery to treat congenital heart defects. Unrelated individuals had highly overlapping thymic repertoires, as reported in related research.

Sequenced input: thymocytes. The receptor comes from a boy less than two years old with a congenital heart defect. The rearrangement links TRBV6-5 to TRBJ1-4, with D possibly TRBD1 on 5 matching bases. The CDR3 reads CASSGGGSNEKLFF. DNA for the CDR3: TGTGCCAGCAGTGGCGGGGGGAGTAATGAAAAACTGTTTTTT.